Following are 7 T cell receptor beta chains from one sample sequenced in a study of T-cell memory formation after mild COVID-19. TCRdb used MiXCR to reprocess the 5' RACE reads, holding one entry per CDR3 protein. The table includes some 69,000 distinct CDR3 sequences, 16% detected once. The specimen was PBMCs or a T cell subset sorted from them (not recorded which). These receptors originate from an adult woman who had mild COVID-19 (a few samples of this study predate the infection). Cell type and time point are not known.

This clonotype was picked up a small number of times. The rearrangement uses TRBV7-9 and TRBJ2-3; 7 nucleotides align to TRBD2. Germline CDR1 and CDR2: SEHNR and FQNEAQ (reference sequence). The length of the CDR3 is 14 residues. Germline trimming cut 5 bases from V and 6 bases from J; bases unmatched to any gene: 8. The CDR3 region is CASSDFGGWDTQYF. The CDR3 region has the DNA TGTGCCAGCAGCGATTTCGGGGGGTGGGATACGCAGTATTTT.

The rearrangement uses TRBV12-3 or TRBV12-4 and TRBJ1-1, with 9 bases identical to TRBD1. The junction had 7 bases not matched to a gene; V was cut back by 7 bases and J by 1 base. The CDR3 spans 15 residues. CDR3 loop: CASNVWGQGNTEAFF. The CDR3 DNA is TGTGCCAGCAATGTCTGGGGACAGGGGAACACTGAAGCTTTCTTT.

Only a few counts were recorded for this clonotype. The chain combines TRBV27 with TRBJ2-1, with D perhaps matching TRBD2 (5 bases). The V gene lost 0 bases and the J gene lost 6 bases, with 15 bases spanning the gap. CDR1 MNHEY and CDR2 SMNVEV come from the germline V gene (reference sequence). The CDR3 runs 16 residues. CDR3 coding DNA: TGTGCCAGCAGTTTATCGGGAGAGCCGTGGGGCAATGAGCAGTTCTTC. Residues: CASSLSGEPWGNEQFF.

This clonotype was observed a handful of times. The chain combines TRBV7-9 with TRBJ2-7, with D maybe TRBD2 (6 bases). This CDR3 is 12 amino acids long. Germline V gene data show CDR1 as SEHNR and CDR2 as FQNEAQ (reference sequence). V lost 6 bases to trimming and J lost 6 bases, with 12 bases between them. The CDR3 sequence: CASSLGGREQYF. In DNA, the CDR3 is TGTGCCAGCAGTTTGGGGGGTCGCGAGCAGTACTTC. The full variable domain, in which reference TRBV7-9 and TRBJ2-7 provide the parts outside the CDR3, is DTGVSQNPRHKITKRGQNVTFRCDPISEHNRLYWYRQTLGQGPEFLTYFQNEAQLEKSRLLSDRFSAERPKGSFSTLEIQRTEQGDSAMYLCASSLGGREQYFGPGTRLTVT.

The chain combines TRBV29-1 with TRBJ1-1; weak D call: TRBD1 (5 bases). Germline lookup yields CDR1 SQVTM and CDR2 ANQGSEA. The CDR3 sequence is 13 residues long. Trimming took 1 base from V and 3 from J, leaving 9 bases between them. The CDR3 DNA reads as TGCAGCGTTGAAGCTGGAGGGGACACTGAAGCTTTCTTT. Its translation is CSVEAGGDTEAFF.

V is TRBV29-1 and J is TRBJ1-4, with a weak D call TRBD1 (6 bases). The CDR3 covers 13 residues. Germline values: CDR1 SQVTM, CDR2 ANQGSEA. Between the trimmed V and J ends, which lost 6 bases and 1 base, there was a span of 9 bases. The CDR3 loop is CSVLGGTNEKLFF. The CDR3 DNA reads TGCAGCGTCCTAGGGGGAACTAATGAAAAACTGTTTTTT.

This sequence joins TRBV2 and TRBJ2-1; D ambiguous. The CDR3 is 13 amino acids. V dropped 0 bases and J dropped 10 bases, with 10 bases sitting between them. Germline lookup yields CDR1 SNHLY and CDR2 FYNNEI. This CDR3 reads CASSEAPKPEQFF. CDR3 in DNA: TGTGCCAGCAGTGAAGCTCCCAAACCCGAGCAGTTCTTC.